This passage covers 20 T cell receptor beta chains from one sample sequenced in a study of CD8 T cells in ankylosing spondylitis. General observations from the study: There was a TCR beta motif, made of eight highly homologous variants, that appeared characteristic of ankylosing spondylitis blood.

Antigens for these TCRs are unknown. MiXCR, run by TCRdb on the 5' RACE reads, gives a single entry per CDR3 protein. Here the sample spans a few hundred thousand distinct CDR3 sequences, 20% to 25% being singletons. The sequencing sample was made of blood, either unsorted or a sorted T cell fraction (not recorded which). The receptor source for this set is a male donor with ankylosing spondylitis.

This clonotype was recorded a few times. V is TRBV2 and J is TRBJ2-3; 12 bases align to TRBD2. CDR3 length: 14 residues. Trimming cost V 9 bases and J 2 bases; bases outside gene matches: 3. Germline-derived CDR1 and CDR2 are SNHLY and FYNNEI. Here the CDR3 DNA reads TGTGCCAGAGCTAGCGGGAGGGCCACAGATACGCAGTATTTT. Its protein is CARASGRATDTQYF.

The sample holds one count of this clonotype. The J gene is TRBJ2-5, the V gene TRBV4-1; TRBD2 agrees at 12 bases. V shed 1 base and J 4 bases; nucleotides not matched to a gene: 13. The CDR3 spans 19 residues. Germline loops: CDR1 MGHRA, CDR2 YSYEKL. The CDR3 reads CASSQVLAGGPGLGETQYF. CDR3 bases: TGCGCCAGCAGCCAAGTGCTAGCGGGAGGGCCCGGGCTGGGAGAGACCCAGTACTTC.

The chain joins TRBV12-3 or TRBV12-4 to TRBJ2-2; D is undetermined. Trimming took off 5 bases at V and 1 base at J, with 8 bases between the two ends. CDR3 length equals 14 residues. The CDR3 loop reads CASSPLRNTGELFF. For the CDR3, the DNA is TGTGCCAGCAGTCCCCTCAGGAACACCGGGGAGCTGTTTTTT.

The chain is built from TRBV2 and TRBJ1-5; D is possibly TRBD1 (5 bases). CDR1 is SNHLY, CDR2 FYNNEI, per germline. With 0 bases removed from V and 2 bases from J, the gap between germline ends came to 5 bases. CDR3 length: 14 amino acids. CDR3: CASSEARGNQPQHF. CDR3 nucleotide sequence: TGTGCCAGCAGTGAAGCCAGGGGCAATCAGCCCCAGCATTTT.

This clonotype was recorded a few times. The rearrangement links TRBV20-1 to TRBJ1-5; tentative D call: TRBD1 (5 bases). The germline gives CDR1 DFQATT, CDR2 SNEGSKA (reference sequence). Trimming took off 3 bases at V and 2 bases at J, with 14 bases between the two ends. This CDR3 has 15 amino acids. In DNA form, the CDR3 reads TGCAGTGCTAGGTCGAGGCAGGGAGGCAATCAGCCCCAGCATTTT. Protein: CSARSRQGGNQPQHF.

CDR3: CASRDPLAGASYNEQFF. In DNA, the CDR3 is TGTGCCAGCAGGGATCCACTAGCGGGAGCGTCCTACAATGAGCAGTTCTTC. The chain joins TRBV7-3 to TRBJ2-1; 11 nucleotides align to TRBD2. This CDR3 region has 17 residues. The germline V gene encodes CDR1 SGHTA and CDR2 FQGTGA. Trimming took 6 bases from V and 1 from J; bases not matched to a gene: 8.

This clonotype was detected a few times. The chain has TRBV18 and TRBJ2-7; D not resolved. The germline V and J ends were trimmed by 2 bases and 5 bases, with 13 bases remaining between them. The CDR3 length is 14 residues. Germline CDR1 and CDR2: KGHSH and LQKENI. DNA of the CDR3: TGTGCCAGCTCACCATTAACTACCCGCCACGAGCAGTACTTC. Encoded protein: CASSPLTTRHEQYF.

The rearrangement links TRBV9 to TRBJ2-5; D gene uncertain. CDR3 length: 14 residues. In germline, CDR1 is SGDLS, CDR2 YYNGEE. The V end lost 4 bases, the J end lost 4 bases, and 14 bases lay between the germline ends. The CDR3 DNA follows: TGTGCCAGCAGCTCGAGAGGTGATGGAGAGACCCAGTACTTC. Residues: CASSSRGDGETQYF.

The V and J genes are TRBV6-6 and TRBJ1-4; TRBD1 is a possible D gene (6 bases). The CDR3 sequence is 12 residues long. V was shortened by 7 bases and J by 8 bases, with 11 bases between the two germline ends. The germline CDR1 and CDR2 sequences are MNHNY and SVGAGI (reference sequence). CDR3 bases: TGTGCCAGCAAACTGGGGGCGGAAAAACTGTTTTTT. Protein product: CASKLGAEKLFF.

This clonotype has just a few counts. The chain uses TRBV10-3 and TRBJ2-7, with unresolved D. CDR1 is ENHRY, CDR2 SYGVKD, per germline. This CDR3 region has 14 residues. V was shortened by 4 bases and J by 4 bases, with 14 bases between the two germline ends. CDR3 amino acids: CAISAVGKEYEQYF. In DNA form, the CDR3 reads TGTGCCATCAGTGCCGTGGGAAAGGAGTACGAGCAGTACTTC.

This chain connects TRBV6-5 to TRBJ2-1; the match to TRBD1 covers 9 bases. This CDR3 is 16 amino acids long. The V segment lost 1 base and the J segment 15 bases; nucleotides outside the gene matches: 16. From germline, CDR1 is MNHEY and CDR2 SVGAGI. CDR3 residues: CASSYLIQGAVVRMFF. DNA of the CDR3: TGTGCCAGCAGTTACTTAATACAGGGGGCGGTGGTCCGAATGTTCTTC.

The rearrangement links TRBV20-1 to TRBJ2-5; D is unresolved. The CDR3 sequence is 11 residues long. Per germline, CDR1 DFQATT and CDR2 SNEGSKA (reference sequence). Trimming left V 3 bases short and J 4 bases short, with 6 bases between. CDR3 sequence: CSASLRETQYF. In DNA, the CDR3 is TGCAGTGCTAGTCTCCGAGAGACCCAGTACTTC.

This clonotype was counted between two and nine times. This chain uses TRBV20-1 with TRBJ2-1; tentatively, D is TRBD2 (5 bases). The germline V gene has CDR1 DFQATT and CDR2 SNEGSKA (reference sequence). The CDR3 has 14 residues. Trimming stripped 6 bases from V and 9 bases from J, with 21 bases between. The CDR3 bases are TGCAGTGCGCCCGGGGTCATAGGGATTGCTGAGCAGTTCTTC. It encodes CSAPGVIGIAEQFF.

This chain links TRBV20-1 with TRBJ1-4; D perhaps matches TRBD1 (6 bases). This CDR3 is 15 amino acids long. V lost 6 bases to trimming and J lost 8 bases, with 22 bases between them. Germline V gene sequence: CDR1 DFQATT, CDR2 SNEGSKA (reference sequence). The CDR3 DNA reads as TGCAGTGCCCGTCTTCTGGGACACGAGAAGGAAAAACTGTTTTTT. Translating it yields CSARLLGHEKEKLFF.

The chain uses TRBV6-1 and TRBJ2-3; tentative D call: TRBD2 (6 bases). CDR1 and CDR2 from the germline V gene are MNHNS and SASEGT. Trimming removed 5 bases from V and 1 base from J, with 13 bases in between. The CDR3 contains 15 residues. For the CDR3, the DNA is TGTGCCAGCAGTCTTGGGGGACTCGGCACAGATACGCAGTATTTT. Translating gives CASSLGGLGTDTQYF.

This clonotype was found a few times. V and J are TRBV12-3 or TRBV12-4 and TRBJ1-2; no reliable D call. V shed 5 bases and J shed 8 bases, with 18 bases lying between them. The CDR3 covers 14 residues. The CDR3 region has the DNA TGTGCCAGCAGTGCCACTAGTTTCCGTCAGGGCTACACCTTC. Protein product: CASSATSFRQGYTF.

CDR3 bases: TGTGCCAGCAGAAATTTTCTAGCGGGCCTACAAGAGACCCAGTACTTC. Its translation: CASRNFLAGLQETQYF. V usage is TRBV5-5 and J usage is TRBJ2-5, with 8 bases that match TRBD2. Germline V gives CDR1 SGHKS, CDR2 YYEKEE (reference sequence). The CDR3 totals 16 residues. V lost 5 bases and J lost 2; bases outside the gene matches: 11.

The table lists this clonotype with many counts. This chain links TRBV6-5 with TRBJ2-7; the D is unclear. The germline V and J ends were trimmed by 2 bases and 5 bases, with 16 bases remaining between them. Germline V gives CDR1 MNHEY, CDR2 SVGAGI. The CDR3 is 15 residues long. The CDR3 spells CASSYGLTPVDEQYF. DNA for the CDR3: TGTGCCAGCAGTTACGGGCTTACACCGGTTGACGAGCAGTACTTC.

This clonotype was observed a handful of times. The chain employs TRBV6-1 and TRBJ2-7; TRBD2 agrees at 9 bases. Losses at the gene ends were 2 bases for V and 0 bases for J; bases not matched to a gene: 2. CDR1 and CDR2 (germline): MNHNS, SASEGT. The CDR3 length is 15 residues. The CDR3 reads CASSELAGTSYEQYF. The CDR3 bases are TGTGCCAGCAGTGAACTAGCGGGAACCTCCTACGAGCAGTACTTC.

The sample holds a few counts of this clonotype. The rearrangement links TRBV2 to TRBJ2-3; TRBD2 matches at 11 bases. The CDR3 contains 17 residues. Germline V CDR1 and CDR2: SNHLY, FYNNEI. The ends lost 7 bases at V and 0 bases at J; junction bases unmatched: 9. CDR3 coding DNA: TGTGCCAGCACCAGGAGGGGGACTAGCGGTAGCACAGATACGCAGTATTTT. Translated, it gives CASTRRGTSGSTDTQYF.